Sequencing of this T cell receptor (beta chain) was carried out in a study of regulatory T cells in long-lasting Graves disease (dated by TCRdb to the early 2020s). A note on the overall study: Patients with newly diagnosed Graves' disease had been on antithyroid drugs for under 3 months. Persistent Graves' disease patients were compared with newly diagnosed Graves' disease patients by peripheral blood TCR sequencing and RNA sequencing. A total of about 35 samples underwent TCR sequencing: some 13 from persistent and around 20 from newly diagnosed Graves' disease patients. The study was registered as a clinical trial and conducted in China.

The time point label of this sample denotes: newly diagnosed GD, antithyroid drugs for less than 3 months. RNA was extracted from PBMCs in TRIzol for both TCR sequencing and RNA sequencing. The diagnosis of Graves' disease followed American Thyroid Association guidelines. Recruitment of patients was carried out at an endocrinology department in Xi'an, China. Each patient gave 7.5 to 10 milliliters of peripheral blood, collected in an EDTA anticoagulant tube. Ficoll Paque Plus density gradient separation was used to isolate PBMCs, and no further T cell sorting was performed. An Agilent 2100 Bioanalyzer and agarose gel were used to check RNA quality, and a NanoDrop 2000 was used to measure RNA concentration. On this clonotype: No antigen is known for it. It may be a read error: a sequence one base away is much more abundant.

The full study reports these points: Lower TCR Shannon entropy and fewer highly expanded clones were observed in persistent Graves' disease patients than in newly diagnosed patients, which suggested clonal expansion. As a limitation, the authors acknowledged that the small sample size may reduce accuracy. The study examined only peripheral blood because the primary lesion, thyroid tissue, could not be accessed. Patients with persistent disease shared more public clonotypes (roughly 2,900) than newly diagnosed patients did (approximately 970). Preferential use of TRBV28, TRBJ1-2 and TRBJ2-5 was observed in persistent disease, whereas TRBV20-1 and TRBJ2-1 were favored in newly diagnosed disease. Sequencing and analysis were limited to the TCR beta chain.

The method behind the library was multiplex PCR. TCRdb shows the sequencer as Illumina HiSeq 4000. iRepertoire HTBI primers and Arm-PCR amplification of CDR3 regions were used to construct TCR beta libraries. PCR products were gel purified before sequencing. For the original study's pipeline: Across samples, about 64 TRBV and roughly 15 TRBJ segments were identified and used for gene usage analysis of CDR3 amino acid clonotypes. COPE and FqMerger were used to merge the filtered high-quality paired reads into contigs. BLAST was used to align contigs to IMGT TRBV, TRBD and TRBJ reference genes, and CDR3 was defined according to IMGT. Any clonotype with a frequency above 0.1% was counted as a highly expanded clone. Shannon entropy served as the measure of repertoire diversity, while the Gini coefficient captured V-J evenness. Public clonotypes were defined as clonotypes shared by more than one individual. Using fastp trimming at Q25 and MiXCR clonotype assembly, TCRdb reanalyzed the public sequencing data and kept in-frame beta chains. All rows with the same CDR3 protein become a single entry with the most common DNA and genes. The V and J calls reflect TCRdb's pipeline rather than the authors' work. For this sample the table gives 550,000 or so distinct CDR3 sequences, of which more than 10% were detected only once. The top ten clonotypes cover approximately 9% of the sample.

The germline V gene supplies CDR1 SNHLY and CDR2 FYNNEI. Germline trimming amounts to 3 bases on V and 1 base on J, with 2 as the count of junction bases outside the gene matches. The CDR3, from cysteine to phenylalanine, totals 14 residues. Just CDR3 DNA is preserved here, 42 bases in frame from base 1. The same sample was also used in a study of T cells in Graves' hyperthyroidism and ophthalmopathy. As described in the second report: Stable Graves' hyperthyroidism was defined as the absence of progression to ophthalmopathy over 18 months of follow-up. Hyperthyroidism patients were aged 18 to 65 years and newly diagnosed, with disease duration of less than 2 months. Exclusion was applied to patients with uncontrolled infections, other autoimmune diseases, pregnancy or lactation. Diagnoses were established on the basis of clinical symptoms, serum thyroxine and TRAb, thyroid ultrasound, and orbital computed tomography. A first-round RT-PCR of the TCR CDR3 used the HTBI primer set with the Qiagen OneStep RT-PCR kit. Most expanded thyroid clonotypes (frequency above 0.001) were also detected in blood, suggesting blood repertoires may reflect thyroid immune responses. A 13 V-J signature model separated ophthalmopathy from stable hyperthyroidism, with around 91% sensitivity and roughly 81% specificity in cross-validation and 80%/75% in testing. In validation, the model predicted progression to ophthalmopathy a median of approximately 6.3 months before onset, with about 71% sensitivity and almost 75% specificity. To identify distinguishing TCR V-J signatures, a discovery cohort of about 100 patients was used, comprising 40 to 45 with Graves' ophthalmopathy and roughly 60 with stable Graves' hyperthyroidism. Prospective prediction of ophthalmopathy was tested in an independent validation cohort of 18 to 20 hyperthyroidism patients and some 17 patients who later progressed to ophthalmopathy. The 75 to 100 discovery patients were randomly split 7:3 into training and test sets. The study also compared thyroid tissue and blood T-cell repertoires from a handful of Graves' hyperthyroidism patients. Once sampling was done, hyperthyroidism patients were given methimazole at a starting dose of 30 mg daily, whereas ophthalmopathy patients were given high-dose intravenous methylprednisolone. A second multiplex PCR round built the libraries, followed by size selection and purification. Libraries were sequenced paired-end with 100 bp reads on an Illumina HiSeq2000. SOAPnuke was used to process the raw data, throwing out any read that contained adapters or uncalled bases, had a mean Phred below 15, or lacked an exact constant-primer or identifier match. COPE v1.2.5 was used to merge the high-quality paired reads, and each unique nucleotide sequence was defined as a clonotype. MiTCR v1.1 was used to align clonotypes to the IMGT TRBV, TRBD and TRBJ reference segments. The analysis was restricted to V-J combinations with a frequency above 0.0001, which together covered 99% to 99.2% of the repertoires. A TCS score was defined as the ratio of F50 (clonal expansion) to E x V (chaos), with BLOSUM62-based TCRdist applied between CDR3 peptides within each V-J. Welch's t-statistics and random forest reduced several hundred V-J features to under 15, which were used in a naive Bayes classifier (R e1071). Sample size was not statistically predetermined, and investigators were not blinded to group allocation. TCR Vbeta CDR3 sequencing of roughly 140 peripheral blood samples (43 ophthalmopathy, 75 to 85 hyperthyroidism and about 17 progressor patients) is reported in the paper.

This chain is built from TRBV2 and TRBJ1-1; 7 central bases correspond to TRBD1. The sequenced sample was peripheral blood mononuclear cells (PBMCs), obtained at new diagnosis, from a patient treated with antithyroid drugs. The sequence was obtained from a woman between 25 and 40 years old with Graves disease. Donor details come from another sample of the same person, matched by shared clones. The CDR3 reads CASSERQGNTEAFF. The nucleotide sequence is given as TGTGCCAGCAGTGAGCGACAGGGGAACACTGAAGCTTTCTTT. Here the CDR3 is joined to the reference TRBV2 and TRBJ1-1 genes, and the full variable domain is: EPEVTQTPSHQVTQMGQEVILRCVPISNHLYFYWYRQILGQKVEFLVSFYNNEISEKSEIFDDQFSVERPDGSNFTLKIRSTKLEDSAMYFCASSERQGNTEAFFGQGTRLTVV.